The rows below give T cell receptor beta chains drawn from one sample of a study of blood T cell repertoires in COVID-19. The repertoire was sequenced with immunoSEQ multiplex PCR; TCRdb's copy has only in-frame clones and lacks some. The sample holds under 450,000 clones, 89% seen once. Sequences were obtained from peripheral blood. These receptors all stem from a woman between 40 and 50 years old with COVID-19, enrolled during active disease. The CDR3 runs from the conserved cysteine through the conserved F or W. The order of the fields is V gene, J gene, clone size, D gene, CDR3 protein, CDR3 DNA. A D gene is named only where the DNA matches it firmly. A row's size may be missing; if present it is once, few, many or a size class.

TRBV7-8	TRBJ1-3	NA	NA	CASSSTAGEIGNTIYF	TGTGCCAGCAGCTCGACCGCAGGGGAAATCGGAAACACCATATATTTT
TRBV6-5	TRBJ2-5	NA	NA	CASISGHREETQYF	TGTGCCAGCATCTCTGGACACCGTGAAGAGACCCAGTACTTC
TRBV5-4	TRBJ1-2	NA	NA	CASSLVGDHGYTF	TGTGCCAGCAGCTTGGTCGGGGATCATGGCTACACCTTC
TRBV7-9	TRBJ2-7	NA	NA	CASSPDGNAYEQYF	TGTGCCAGCAGCCCAGACGGGAATGCCTACGAGCAGTACTTC
TRBV6-5	TRBJ1-1	NA	NA	CASTSNTEAFF	TGTGCCAGCACTAGCAACACTGAAGCTTTCTTT
TRBV5-4	TRBJ1-2	NA	NA	CASSLRTDGYTF	TGTGCCAGCAGCTTGCGGACAGATGGCTACACCTTC
TRBV5-6	TRBJ2-7	NA	NA	CASSRRLGVWDEQYF	TGTGCCAGCAGCCGCAGACTAGGGGTCTGGGACGAGCAGTACTTC
TRBV7-2	TRBJ2-3	NA	NA	CASSLEVTGTDTQYF	TGTGCCAGCAGCTTAGAAGTGACTGGCACAGATACGCAGTATTTT
TRBV7-2	TRBJ2-1	NA	TRBD2	CASSHIAGRDEQFF	TGTGCCAGCAGCCACATAGCGGGAAGGGATGAGCAGTTCTTC
TRBV28	TRBJ1-2	NA	NA	CASSSQGLANYGYTF	TGTGCCAGCAGTTCACAGGGTTTAGCTAACTATGGCTACACCTTC
TRBV7-9	TRBJ1-1	NA	TRBD1	CASSLGRDSPAFF	TGTGCCAGCAGCTTAGGGAGGGACAGCCCAGCTTTCTTT
TRBV25-1	TRBJ2-7	NA	NA	CAIPVLGQQYF	TGTGCCATTCCAGTCCTGGGGCAGCAGTACTTC
TRBV7-3	TRBJ1-1	once	NA	CASSLLAQRTEAFF	TGTGCCAGCAGCTTACTGGCGCAGCGCACTGAAGCTTTCTTT
TRBV4-2	TRBJ2-7	NA	NA	CASSQDVQVRTYEQYF	TGTGCCAGCAGCCAAGATGTGCAGGTTCGTACCTACGAGCAGTACTTC
TRBV27	TRBJ2-1	NA	TRBD1	CASRLGTGLNEQFF	TGTGCCAGCAGACTGGGGACAGGGCTAAATGAGCAGTTCTTC
TRBV7-9	TRBJ2-2	NA	NA	CASSKETVITGELFF	TGTGCCAGCAGCAAAGAGACAGTTATAACCGGGGAGCTGTTTTTT
TRBV6-5	TRBJ1-2	NA	NA	CASSFLGRANYGYTF	TGTGCCAGCAGTTTCTTGGGCAGAGCTAACTATGGCTACACCTTC
TRBV30	TRBJ2-7	NA	TRBD1	CAWSGGQGPYEQYF	TGTGCCTGGAGCGGGGGACAGGGTCCCTACGAGCAGTACTTC
TRBV6-5	TRBJ2-7	NA	TRBD2	CASSLIAGGPSEQYF	TGTGCCAGCAGCCTTATAGCGGGGGGGCCGAGCGAGCAGTACTTC
TRBV28	TRBJ2-1	NA	NA	CASSPIDSSSYNEQFF	TGTGCCAGCAGCCCGATCGACTCCTCCTCCTACAATGAGCAGTTCTTC
TRBV6-5	TRBJ1-4	NA	NA	CASGEWLANEKLFF	TGTGCCAGCGGGGAGTGGTTGGCTAATGAAAAACTGTTTTTT
TRBV9	TRBJ2-3	NA	NA	CASSLFTGSDGDTQYF	TGTGCCAGCAGCCTCTTTACGGGGAGCGATGGGGATACGCAGTATTTT
TRBV24-1	TRBJ2-3	NA	TRBD1	CATSDPRGQGATDTQYF	TGTGCCACCAGTGATCCTCGGGGACAGGGGGCCACAGATACGCAGTATTTT
TRBV15	TRBJ1-4	NA	NA	CATNPRWSEKLFF	TGTGCCACCAACCCCCGGTGGTCGGAGAAACTGTTTTTT
TRBV24-1	TRBJ2-1	NA	NA	CATSDPIGGPQYEQFF	TGTGCCACCAGTGACCCCATCGGGGGACCGCAGTATGAGCAGTTCTTC
TRBV19	TRBJ2-2	NA	NA	CASSIVPLANTGEPFF	TGTGCCAGTAGTATTGTTCCTCTCGCGAACACCGGGGAGCCGTTTTTT
TRBV15	TRBJ1-1	NA	NA	CATSRDGQGLNTEAFF	TGTGCCACCAGCAGAGATGGGCAGGGTTTAAACACTGAAGCTTTCTTT
TRBV7-2	TRBJ1-4	NA	NA	CASARGSNEKLFF	TGTGCCAGCGCTAGGGGTTCAAATGAAAAACTGTTTTTT
TRBV7-9	TRBJ1-4	NA	NA	CASNRLGVTNEKLFF	TGTGCCAGCAACCGTCTCGGGGTCACTAATGAAAAACTGTTTTTT
TRBV28	TRBJ1-5	NA	TRBD1	CASSLSDGYRGFLSNQPQHF	TGTGCCAGCAGTTTATCCGATGGCTACAGGGGTTTTTTAAGCAATCAGCCCCAGCATTTT
TRBV4-2	TRBJ1-5	NA	NA	CASSQVGGNFQPQHF	TGTGCCAGCAGCCAAGTTGGCGGGAACTTTCAGCCCCAGCATTTT
TRBV10-3	TRBJ1-2	NA	NA	CAISEGGAANYGYTF	TGTGCCATCAGTGAGGGGGGGGCGGCTAACTATGGCTACACCTTC
TRBV6-2/TRBV6-3	TRBJ2-7	once	TRBD2	CASSYSRGSGVGYEQYF	TGTGCCAGCAGTTACTCCCGGGGTAGCGGGGTCGGGTACGAGCAGTACTTC
TRBV3-1/TRBV3-2	TRBJ1-2	NA	NA	CASSGRGSNNYGYTF	TGTGCCAGCAGCGGGAGGGGGAGTAATAACTATGGCTACACCTTC
TRBV30	TRBJ2-3	NA	NA	CAWSKQAPDTQYF	TGTGCCTGGAGTAAACAGGCCCCAGATACGCAGTATTTT
TRBV28	TRBJ2-5	NA	TRBD2	CASSLLVHSGLQETQYF	TGTGCCAGCAGTTTGCTGGTCCATAGCGGGCTACAAGAGACCCAGTACTTC
TRBV7-2	TRBJ1-1	NA	TRBD1	CASSPGQGTTEAFF	TGTGCCAGCAGTCCGGGACAGGGGACAACTGAAGCTTTCTTT
TRBV7-9	TRBJ2-3	NA	TRBD2	CASSPGLAGVRTTDTQYF	TGTGCCAGCAGCCCAGGACTAGCGGGAGTAAGGACCACAGATACGCAGTATTTT
TRBV28	TRBJ1-1	NA	NA	CASSLEIGGAFF	TGTGCCAGCAGCCTCGAAATTGGCGGAGCTTTCTTT
TRBV5-1	TRBJ1-1	once	TRBD1	CASSPIQGVAEAFF	TGCGCCAGCAGCCCTATTCAGGGGGTGGCTGAAGCTTTCTTT
TRBV3-1/TRBV3-2	TRBJ2-7	NA	TRBD1	CASSFGQGSDAEQYF	TGTGCCAGCAGCTTTGGACAGGGTTCCGACGCCGAGCAGTACTTC
TRBV2	TRBJ2-1	few	TRBD2	CASSLKTSAHLFF	TGTGCCAGCAGTCTAAAGACTAGCGCTCACCTGTTCTTC
TRBV2	TRBJ1-2	NA	NA	CASNRHLTGIYGYTF	TGTGCCAGCAATCGACACCTAACGGGGATCTATGGCTACACCTTC
TRBV5-1	TRBJ1-1	NA	NA	CASSFLEDTEAFF	TGCGCCAGCAGCTTCTTGGAGGACACTGAAGCTTTCTTT
TRBV29-1	TRBJ2-2	NA	TRBD1	CSVGRTGGVLSGELFF	TGCAGCGTCGGGAGGACAGGGGGCGTCTTATCCGGGGAGCTGTTTTTT
TRBV27	TRBJ2-3	NA	TRBD1	CASRRVKEGAWGTDTQYF	TGTGCCAGCAGGAGGGTCAAAGAGGGGGCTTGGGGCACAGATACGCAGTATTTT
TRBV9	TRBJ2-1	NA	NA	CASGRGYNEQFF	TGTGCCAGCGGTCGGGGGTACAATGAGCAGTTCTTC
TRBV7-2	TRBJ2-3	NA	NA	CASSLPTFYSSTDTQYF	TGTGCCAGCAGCTTACCTACGTTCTACTCTAGCACAGATACGCAGTATTTT